This T cell receptor (beta chain) was recovered during a study of cytomegalovirus exposure and HLA in healthy donors. At the level of the study: There were around 100 million unique TCR beta sequences, drawn from about 180 million T cells, in an earlier analysis.

A multiplex PCR was run with 60 Vbeta primers and 13 Jbeta primers. The assay was immunoSEQ multiplex PCR, and TCRdb's table has in-frame clones only and misses some. Seen here are 50,000 to 65,000 clones, 71% observed once, and the top ten hold roughly 25%. Broader study findings: The authors later found most CMV-associated TCR beta chains appeared HLA-restricted.

In the case of this clone: Its specificity is unknown.

The source is a man aged 45-65 years in good health and CMV-seropositive. The source material was PBMCs.

The CDR3 region has the DNA TGTGCCAGCAGCCTTTGCTCTAGCGAGAGAAGGCCCCAGTACTTC. Translated: CASSLCSSERRPQYF. The rearrangement links TRBV6-4 to TRBJ2-5; TRBD2 is a possible D gene (6 bases). CDR1 and CDR2 from the germline V gene are MRHNA and SNTAGT. Trimming left V 6 bases short and J 9 bases short, with 23 bases between. The CDR3 runs 15 residues.